The clone carrying this TCR beta chain was found a few times. The antigen is unknown. These data come from a study of cytomegalovirus exposure and HLA in healthy donors. Study-level results: Common viral pathogens were later found to be apparently linked to several of the most significant clusters. The productive fraction for most TCR beta V segments was about 87% or about 30% in an earlier analysis. TCR beta V- and J-gene trimming was later associated with a missense DCLRE1C variant.

The study ran its PCR with 60 Vbeta and 13 Jbeta primers. TCRdb's table, derived via immunoSEQ multiplex PCR, lists solely in-frame clones and lacks some. Of approximately 110,000 clones in the sample, 55% to 75% were seen once. V lost 11 bases to trimming and J lost 0 bases, with 14 bases between them. Per germline, CDR1 ENHRY and CDR2 SYGVKD. The CDR3 runs 13 residues. This TCR was recovered from a man younger than 45 in good health and CMV-seropositive. The sequencing input was PBMCs. The rearrangement links TRBV10-3 to TRBJ2-7, with D possibly being TRBD1 (6 bases). CDR3 in amino acids: CAVNRADSYEQYF. DNA for the CDR3: TGTGCCGTCAACAGGGCTGACTCCTACGAGCAGTACTTC.